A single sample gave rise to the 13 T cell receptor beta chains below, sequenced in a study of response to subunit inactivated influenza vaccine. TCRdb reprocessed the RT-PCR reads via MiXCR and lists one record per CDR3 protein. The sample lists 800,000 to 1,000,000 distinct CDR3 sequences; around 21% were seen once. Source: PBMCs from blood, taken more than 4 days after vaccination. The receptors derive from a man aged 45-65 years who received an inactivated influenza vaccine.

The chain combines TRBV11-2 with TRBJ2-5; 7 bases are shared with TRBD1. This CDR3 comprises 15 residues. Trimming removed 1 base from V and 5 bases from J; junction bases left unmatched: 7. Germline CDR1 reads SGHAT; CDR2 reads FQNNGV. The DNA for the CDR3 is TGTGCCAGCAGCTTAGCTGGGGGCAGGGGGGAGACCCAGTACTTC. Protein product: CASSLAGGRGETQYF.

Written as DNA, the CDR3 is TGCAGTTCACAACAGGAAACTAATGAAAAACTGTTTTTT. Amino acid sequence: CSSQQETNEKLFF. The chain carries TRBV20-1 and TRBJ1-4; a weak D match, TRBD1 (5 bases). Trimming left V 8 bases short and J 1 base short, with 11 bases between. Germline V gene sequence: CDR1 DFQATT, CDR2 SNEGSKA (reference sequence). CDR3 length: 13 amino acids.

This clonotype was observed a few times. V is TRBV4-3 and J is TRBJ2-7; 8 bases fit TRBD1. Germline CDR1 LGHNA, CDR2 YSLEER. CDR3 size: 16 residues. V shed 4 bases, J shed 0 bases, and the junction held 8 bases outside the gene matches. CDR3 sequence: CASSRLTGVSSYEQYF. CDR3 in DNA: TGCGCCAGCAGCCGCCTGACAGGGGTCAGCTCCTACGAGCAGTACTTC.

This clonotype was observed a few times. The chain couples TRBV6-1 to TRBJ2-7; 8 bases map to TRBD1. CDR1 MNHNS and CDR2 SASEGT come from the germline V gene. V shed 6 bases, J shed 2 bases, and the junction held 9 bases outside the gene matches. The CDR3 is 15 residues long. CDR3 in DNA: TGTGCCAGCAGACCCTCCCCGGGACAGGCCTACGAGCAGTACTTC. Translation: CASRPSPGQAYEQYF.

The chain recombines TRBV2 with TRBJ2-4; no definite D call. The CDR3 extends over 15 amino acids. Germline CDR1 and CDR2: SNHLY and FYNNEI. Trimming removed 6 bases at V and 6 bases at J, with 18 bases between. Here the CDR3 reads CASSADALLGNIQYF. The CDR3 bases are TGTGCCAGCAGCGCCGATGCGCTCTTGGGAAACATTCAGTACTTC.

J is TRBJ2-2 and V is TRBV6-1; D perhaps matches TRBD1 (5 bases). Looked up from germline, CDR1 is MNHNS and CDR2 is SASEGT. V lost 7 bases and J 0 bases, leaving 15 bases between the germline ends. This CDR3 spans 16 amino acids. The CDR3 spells CASTTAPRANTGELFF. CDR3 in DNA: TGTGCCAGCACCACCGCCCCCAGGGCGAACACCGGGGAGCTGTTTTTT.

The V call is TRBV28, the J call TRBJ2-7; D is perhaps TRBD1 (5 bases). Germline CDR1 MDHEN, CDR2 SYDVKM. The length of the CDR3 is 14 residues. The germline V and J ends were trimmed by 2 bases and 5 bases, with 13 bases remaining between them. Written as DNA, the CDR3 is TGTGCCAGCAGTTTAAAGGGGAATCGACACGAGCAGTACTTC. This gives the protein CASSLKGNRHEQYF.

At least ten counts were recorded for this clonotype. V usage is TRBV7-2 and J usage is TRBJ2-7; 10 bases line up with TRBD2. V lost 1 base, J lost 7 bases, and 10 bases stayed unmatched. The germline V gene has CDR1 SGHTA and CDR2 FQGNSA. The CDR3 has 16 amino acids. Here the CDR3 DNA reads TGTGCCAGCAGCTTAGGTCGGCTAGCGGGAGCGGGTGAGCAGTACTTC. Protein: CASSLGRLAGAGEQYF.

In DNA form, the CDR3 reads TGTGCCAGCAGCGGGGGATTCTCTGGGTACACTGAAGCTTTCTTT. Protein product: CASSGGFSGYTEAFF. The chain recombines TRBV5-5 with TRBJ1-1, with a tentative D call TRBD1 (5 bases). The germline gives CDR1 SGHKS, CDR2 YYEKEE (reference sequence). This CDR3 contains 15 residues. The germline V and J ends were trimmed by 4 bases and 3 bases, with 16 bases remaining between them.

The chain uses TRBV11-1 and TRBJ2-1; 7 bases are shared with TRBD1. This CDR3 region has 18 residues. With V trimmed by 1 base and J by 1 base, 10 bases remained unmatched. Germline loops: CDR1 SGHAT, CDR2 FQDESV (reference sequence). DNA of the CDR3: TGTGCCAGCAGCTTAGTCCATTCGGCAGGGGGTTCCTACAATGAGCAGTTCTTC. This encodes CASSLVHSAGGSYNEQFF.

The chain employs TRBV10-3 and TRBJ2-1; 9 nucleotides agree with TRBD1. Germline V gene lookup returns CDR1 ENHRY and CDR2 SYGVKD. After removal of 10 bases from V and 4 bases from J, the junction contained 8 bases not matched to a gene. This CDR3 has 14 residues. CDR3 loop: CATRGQGKYNEQFF. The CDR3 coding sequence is TGTGCCACACGGGGACAGGGCAAATACAATGAGCAGTTCTTC.

As DNA, the CDR3 is TGTGCCACCAGTCCCCTAGGGGAAGGAACCGGGGAGCTGTTTTTT. Its translation: CATSPLGEGTGELFF. The chain joins TRBV15 to TRBJ2-2, with a possible D match to TRBD1 (5 bases). There are 15 residues in the CDR3. Trimming left V 6 bases short and J 5 bases short, with 16 bases between. Per germline, CDR1 LNHNV and CDR2 YYDKDF (reference sequence).

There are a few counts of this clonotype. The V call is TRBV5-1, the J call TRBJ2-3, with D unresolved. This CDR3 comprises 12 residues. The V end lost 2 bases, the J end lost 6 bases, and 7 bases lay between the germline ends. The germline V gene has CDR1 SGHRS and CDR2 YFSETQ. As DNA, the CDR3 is TGCGCCAGCAGCTTACAAATGGATACGCAGTATTTT. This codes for CASSLQMDTQYF.